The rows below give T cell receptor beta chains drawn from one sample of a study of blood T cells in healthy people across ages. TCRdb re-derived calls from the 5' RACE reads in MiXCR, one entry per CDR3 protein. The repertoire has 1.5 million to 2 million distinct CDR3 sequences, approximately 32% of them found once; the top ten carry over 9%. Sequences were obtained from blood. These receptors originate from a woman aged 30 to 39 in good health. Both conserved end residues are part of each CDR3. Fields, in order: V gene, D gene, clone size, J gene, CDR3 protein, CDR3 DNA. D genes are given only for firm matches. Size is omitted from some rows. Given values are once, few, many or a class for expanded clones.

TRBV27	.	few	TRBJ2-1	CASRLHDPGRLNEQFF	TGTGCCAGCAGGCTACACGACCCCGGAAGATTGAATGAGCAGTTCTTC
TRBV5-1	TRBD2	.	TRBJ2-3	CASSFSQASGTSDTQYF	TGCGCCAGCAGCTTCAGTCAGGCTAGCGGTACCTCCGATACGCAGTATTTT
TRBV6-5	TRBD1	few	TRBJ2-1	CASSYKGQGDFNEQFF	TGTGCCAGCAGTTACAAGGGACAGGGTGATTTCAATGAGCAGTTCTTC
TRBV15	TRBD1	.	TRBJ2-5	CATSGGTGEETQYF	TGTGCCACCAGCGGTGGGACAGGGGAGGAGACCCAGTACTTC
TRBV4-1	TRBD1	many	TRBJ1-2	CASSQGTGTWYGYTF	TGCGCCAGCAGCCAAGGGACAGGAACCTGGTATGGCTACACCTTC
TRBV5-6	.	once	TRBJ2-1	CASSLALGIGSYNGQFF	TGTGCCAGCAGCTTGGCCCTTGGCATCGGCTCCTACAATGGGCAGTTCTTC
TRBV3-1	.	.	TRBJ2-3	CASSQDATDTQYF	TGTGCCAGCAGCCAAGACGCCACAGATACGCAGTATTTT
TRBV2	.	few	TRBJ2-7	CARGDGTPTSEQYF	TGTGCCAGGGGGGATGGGACGCCTACCTCCGAGCAGTACTTC
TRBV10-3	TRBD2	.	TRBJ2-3	CAISESGTSADTQYF	TGTGCCATCAGTGAATCTGGGACTAGCGCAGATACGCAGTATTTT
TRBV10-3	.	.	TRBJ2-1	CAIQGLTYGQFF	TGTGCCATCCAGGGCCTTACCTACGGGCAGTTCTTC
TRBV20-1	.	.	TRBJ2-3	CSGRGLERGNTQYF	TGCAGTGGACGAGGCCTAGAGAGGGGAAATACGCAGTATTTT
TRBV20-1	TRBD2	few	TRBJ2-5	CSARDRRTGGPSEQYF	TGCAGTGCTAGAGACCGACGAACGGGAGGGCCGAGTGAGCAGTACTTC
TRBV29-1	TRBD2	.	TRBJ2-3	CSVGGPGTSGRDTQYF	TGCAGCGTTGGAGGACCCGGGACTAGCGGGAGGGATACGCAGTATTTT
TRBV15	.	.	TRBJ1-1	CATSRGPRGSKGLTEAFF	TGTGCCACCAGCAGAGGTCCTAGGGGTAGTAAAGGTCTGACTGAAGCTTTCTTT
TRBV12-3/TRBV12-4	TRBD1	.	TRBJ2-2	CASSFRGRTGELFF	TGTGCCAGCAGCTTCAGGGGGCGGACCGGGGAGCTGTTTTTT
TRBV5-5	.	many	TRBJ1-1	CASSLAGKNTEAFF	TGTGCCAGCAGTTTGGCAGGGAAGAACACTGAAGCTTTCTTT
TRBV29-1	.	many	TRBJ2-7	CSVEVGSSYEQYF	TGCAGCGTTGAAGTCGGCAGCTCCTACGAGCAGTACTTC
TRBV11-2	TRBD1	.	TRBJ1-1	CASSLRQGLEAFF	TGTGCCAGCAGCCTAAGACAGGGTTTAGAAGCTTTCTTT
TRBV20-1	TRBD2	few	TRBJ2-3	CSAKGGGAIDTQYF	TGCAGTGCAAAGGGCGGGGGGGCGATAGATACGCAGTATTTT
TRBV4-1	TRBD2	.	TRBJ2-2	CASSHLSGGAFSGERFF	TGCGCCAGCAGCCACCTTAGCGGGGGGGCCTTCAGTGGGGAGCGGTTTTTT
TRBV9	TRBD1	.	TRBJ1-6	CASSPSDRVSLPLHF	TGTGCCAGCAGCCCCTCGGACAGGGTCAGTCTCCCCCTCCACTTT
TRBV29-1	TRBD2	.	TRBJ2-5	CSVTPGGVGETQYF	TGCAGCGTCACCCCGGGGGGGGTCGGGGAGACCCAGTACTTC
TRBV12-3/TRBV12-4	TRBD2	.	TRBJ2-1	CASTIAGGEQFF	TGTGCCAGCACCATAGCGGGAGGAGAGCAGTTCTTC
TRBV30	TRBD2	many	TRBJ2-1	CAWTSNHLLAEGPFF	TGTGCCTGGACCTCAAACCACCTACTAGCGGAGGGGCCGTTCTTC
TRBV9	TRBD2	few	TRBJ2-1	CASSASGRDHEQFF	TGTGCCAGCAGCGCTAGCGGGAGGGATCATGAGCAGTTCTTC
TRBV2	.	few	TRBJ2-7	CASNDRISYEQYF	TGTGCCAGCAATGACAGAATATCCTACGAGCAGTACTTC
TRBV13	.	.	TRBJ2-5	CASSSTDRPGETQYF	TGTGCCAGCAGCTCCACCGACAGGCCCGGAGAGACCCAGTACTTC
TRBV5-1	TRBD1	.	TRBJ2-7	CASSIAGTGSEQYF	TGCGCCAGCAGCATCGCCGGGACAGGGAGCGAGCAGTACTTC
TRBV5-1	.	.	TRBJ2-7	CASHPRGAEADEQYF	TGCGCCAGCCACCCTCGAGGGGCGGAAGCAGACGAGCAGTACTTC
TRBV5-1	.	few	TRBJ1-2	CASSTTETNYGYTF	TGCGCCAGCAGCACCACAGAAACTAACTATGGCTACACCTTC
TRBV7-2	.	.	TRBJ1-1	CASSITGTGAFF	TGTGCCAGCAGCATTACAGGCACTGGAGCTTTCTTT
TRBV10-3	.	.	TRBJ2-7	CAIGTEDPRSYEQYF	TGTGCCATCGGGACTGAGGACCCAAGATCGTACGAGCAGTACTTC
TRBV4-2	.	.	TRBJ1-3	CASSHQTGPNSGNTIYF	TGTGCCAGCAGCCACCAGACGGGACCCAACTCTGGAAACACCATATATTTT
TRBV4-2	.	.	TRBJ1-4	CASSQESGGGPTNEKLFF	TGTGCCAGCAGCCAAGAAAGCGGGGGGGGACCGACGAATGAAAAACTGTTTTTT
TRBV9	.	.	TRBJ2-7	CASSVGPVSSYEQYF	TGTGCCAGCAGCGTAGGGCCAGTAAGCTCCTACGAGCAGTACTTC
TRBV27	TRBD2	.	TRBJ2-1	CASRGLAGGGSYNEQFF	TGTGCCAGCAGGGGACTAGCGGGAGGGGGGTCCTACAATGAGCAGTTCTTC
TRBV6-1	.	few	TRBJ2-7	CASSAPASYEQYF	TGTGCCAGCAGTGCCCCAGCCTCCTACGAGCAGTACTTC
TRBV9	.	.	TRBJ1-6	CASSGGVASPLHF	TGTGCCAGCAGCGGGGGGGTAGCCTCACCCCTCCACTTT
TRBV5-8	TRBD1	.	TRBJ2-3	CASSSGQGRPDTQYF	TGTGCCAGCAGCTCCGGACAGGGGAGACCAGATACGCAGTATTTT
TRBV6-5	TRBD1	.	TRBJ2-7	CASSYRVTGANSYEQYF	TGTGCCAGCAGTTACAGGGTTACAGGGGCTAACTCCTACGAGCAGTACTTC
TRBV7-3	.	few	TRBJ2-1	CASSFEAALYNEQFF	TGTGCCAGCAGCTTTGAAGCGGCCCTATACAATGAGCAGTTCTTC
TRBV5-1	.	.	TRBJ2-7	CASSPGTSFEQYF	TGTGCCAGCAGCCCCGGGACGAGTTTTGAGCAGTACTTC
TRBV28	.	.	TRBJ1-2	CASSLPSGPYGYTF	TGTGCCAGCAGTTTACCGTCGGGGCCCTATGGCTACACCTTC
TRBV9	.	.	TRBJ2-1	CASSPRGSAYNEQFF	TGTGCCAGCAGCCCTAGGGGTTCAGCCTACAATGAGCAGTTCTTC
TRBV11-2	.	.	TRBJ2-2	CASSLPSTGFDTGELFF	TGTGCCAGCAGCTTGCCCTCCACAGGGTTCGACACCGGGGAGCTGTTTTTT
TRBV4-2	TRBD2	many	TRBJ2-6	CASSQGTSGVLGANVLTF	TGTGCCAGCAGCCAAGGGACTAGCGGGGTTCTCGGGGCCAACGTCCTGACTTTC
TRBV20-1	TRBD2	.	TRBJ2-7	CSASRGSGRPSSYEQYF	TGCAGTGCTAGTAGAGGTAGCGGGAGGCCTAGCTCCTACGAGCAGTACTTC
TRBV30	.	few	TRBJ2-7	CAWSVVAEQYF	TGTGCCTGGAGTGTTGTGGCCGAGCAGTACTTC
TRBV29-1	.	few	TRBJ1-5	CSVYPGRPIYQPQHF	TGCAGCGTTTACCCGGGACGCCCAATTTATCAGCCCCAGCATTTT
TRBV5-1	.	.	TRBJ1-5	CASRPGNDQPQHF	TGCGCCAGCAGACCAGGGAATGATCAGCCCCAGCATTTT